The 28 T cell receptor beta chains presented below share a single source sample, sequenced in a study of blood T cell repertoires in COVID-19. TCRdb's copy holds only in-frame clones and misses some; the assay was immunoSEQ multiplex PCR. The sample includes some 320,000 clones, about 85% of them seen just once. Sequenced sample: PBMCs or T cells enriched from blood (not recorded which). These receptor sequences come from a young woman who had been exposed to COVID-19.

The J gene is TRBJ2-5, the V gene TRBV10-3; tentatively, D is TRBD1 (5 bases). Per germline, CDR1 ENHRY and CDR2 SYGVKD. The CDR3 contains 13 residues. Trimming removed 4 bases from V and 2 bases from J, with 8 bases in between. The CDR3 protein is CAISAQGQETQYF. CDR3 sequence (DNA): TGTGCCATCAGTGCCCAGGGTCAAGAGACCCAGTACTTC.

In DNA form, the CDR3 reads TGTGCCAGCACCCGATCAGGCTCAGAACATGAGCAGTTCTTC. Encoded protein: CASTRSGSEHEQFF. The J gene is TRBJ2-1, the V gene TRBV7-3; D is ambiguous. Germline assignment: CDR1 SGHTA and CDR2 FQGTGA. This CDR3 spans 14 amino acids. Trimming took off 7 bases at V and 8 bases at J, with 18 bases between the two ends.

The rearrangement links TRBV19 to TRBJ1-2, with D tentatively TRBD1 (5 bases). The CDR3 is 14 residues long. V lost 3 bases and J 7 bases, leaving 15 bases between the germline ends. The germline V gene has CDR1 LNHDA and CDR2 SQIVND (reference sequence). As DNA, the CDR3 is TGTGCCAGTAGTATTATGGGCAGGGCCCCTGGCTACACCTTC. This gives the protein CASSIMGRAPGYTF.

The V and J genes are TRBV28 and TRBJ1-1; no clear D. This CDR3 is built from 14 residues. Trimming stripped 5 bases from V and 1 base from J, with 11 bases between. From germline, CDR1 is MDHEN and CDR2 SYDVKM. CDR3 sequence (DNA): TGTGCCAGCAGTCTACCAAGCCGGAACACTGAAGCTTTCTTT. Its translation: CASSLPSRNTEAFF. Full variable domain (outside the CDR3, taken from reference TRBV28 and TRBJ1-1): DVKVTQSSRYLVKRTGEKVFLECVQDMDHENMFWYRQDPGLGLRLIYFSYDVKMKEKGDIPEGYSVSREKKERFSLILESASTNQTSMYLCASSLPSRNTEAFFGQGTRLTVV.

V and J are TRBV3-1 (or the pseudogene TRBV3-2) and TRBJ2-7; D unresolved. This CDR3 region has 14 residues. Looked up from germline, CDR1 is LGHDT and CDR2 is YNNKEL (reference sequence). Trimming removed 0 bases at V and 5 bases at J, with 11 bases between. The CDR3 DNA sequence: TGTGCCAGCAGCCAAGATCTGAGGTTCCACGAGCAGTACTTC. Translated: CASSQDLRFHEQYF.

CDR3 sequence reads: CAIKAGLAGEADTQYF. In DNA form, the CDR3 reads TGTGCCATCAAGGCGGGACTAGCGGGAGAAGCAGATACGCAGTATTTT. This chain connects TRBV10-3 to TRBJ2-3; 14 nucleotides line up with TRBD2. Germline CDR1 reads ENHRY; CDR2 reads SYGVKD. The trim removed 7 bases at V and 4 bases at J, leaving 7 bases unmatched. The CDR3 runs to 16 residues.

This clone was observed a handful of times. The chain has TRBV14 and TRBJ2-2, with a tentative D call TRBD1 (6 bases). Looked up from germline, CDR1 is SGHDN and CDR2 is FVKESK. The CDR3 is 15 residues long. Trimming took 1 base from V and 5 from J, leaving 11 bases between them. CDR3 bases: TGTGCCAGCAGCCAAGTCAGGGGCGGGACCGGGGAGCTGTTTTTT. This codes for CASSQVRGGTGELFF.

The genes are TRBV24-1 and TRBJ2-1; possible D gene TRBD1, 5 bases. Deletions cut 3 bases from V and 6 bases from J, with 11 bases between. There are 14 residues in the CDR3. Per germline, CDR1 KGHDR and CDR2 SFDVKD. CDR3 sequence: CATSDQGRRNEQFF. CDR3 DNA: TGTGCCACCAGTGATCAGGGCAGACGCAATGAGCAGTTCTTC.

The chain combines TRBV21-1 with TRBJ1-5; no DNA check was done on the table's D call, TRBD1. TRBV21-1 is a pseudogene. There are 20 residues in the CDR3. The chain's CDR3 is CASSKTYDRDREGGNQPQHF. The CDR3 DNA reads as TGTGCCAGCAGCAAAACGTATGACCGGGACAGGGAAGGGGGTAATCAGCCCCAGCATTTT.

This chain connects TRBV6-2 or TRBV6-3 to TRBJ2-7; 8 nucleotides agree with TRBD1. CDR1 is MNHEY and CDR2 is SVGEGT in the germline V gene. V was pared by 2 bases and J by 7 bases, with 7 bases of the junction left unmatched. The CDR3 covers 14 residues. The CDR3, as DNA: TGTGCCAGCAGTTACGGACAGGGATTGAGGGAGCAGTACTTC. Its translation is CASSYGQGLREQYF.

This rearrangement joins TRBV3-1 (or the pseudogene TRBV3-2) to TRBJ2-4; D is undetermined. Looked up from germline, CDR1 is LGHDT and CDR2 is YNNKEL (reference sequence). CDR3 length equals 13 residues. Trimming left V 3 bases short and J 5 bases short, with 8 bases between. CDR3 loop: CASSQRHQNIQYF. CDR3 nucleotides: TGTGCCAGCAGCCAGAGACACCAAAACATTCAGTACTTC.

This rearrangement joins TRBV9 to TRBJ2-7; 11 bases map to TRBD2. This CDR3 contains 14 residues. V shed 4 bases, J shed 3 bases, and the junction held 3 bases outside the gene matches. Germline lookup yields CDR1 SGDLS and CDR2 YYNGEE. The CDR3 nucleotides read TGTGCCAGCAGCTTTGGGACTAGCGGCTACGAGCAGTACTTC. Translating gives CASSFGTSGYEQYF. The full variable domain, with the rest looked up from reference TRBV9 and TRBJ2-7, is DSGVTQTPKHLITATGQRVTLRCSPRSGDLSVYWYQQSLDQGLQFLIQYYNGEERAKGNILERFSAQQFPDLHSELNLSSLELGDSALYFCASSFGTSGYEQYFGPGTRLTVT.

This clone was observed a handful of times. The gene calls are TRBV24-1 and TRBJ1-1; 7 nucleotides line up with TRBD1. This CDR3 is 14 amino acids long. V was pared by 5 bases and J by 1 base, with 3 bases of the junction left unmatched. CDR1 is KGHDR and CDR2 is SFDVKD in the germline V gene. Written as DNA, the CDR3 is TGTGCCACCAGTGCCGGGACAGCGAACACTGAAGCTTTCTTT. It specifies CATSAGTANTEAFF.

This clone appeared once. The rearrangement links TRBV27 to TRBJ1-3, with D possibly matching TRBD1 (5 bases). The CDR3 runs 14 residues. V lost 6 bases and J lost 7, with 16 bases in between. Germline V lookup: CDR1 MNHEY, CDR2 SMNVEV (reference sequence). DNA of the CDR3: TGTGCCAGCAGCCCGACAGCGCCGAGGAACACCATATATTTT. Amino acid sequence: CASSPTAPRNTIYF.

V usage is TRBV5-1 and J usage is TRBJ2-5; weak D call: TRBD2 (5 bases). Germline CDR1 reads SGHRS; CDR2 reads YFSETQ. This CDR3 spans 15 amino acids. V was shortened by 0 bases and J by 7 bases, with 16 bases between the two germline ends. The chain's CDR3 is CASSLVLGEGSTQYF. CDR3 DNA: TGCGCCAGCAGCTTGGTTTTGGGCGAGGGCTCGACCCAGTACTTC.

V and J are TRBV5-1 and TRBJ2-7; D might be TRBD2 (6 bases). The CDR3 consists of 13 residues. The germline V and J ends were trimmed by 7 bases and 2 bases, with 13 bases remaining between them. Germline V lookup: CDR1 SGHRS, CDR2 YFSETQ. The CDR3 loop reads CASGTGLPYEQYF. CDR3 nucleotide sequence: TGCGCCAGCGGAACGGGACTCCCCTACGAGCAGTACTTC.

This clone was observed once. The DNA for the CDR3 is TGTGCCATCAGCCCAACAGGGTCCCAATCTGGGGCCAACGTCCTGACTTTC. Amino acid sequence: CAISPTGSQSGANVLTF. This chain joins TRBV10-3 and TRBJ2-6; a weak D match, TRBD1 (6 bases). With 6 bases removed from V and 1 base from J, the gap between germline ends came to 16 bases. Germline V gene lookup returns CDR1 ENHRY and CDR2 SYGVKD. The CDR3 loop spans 17 amino acids.

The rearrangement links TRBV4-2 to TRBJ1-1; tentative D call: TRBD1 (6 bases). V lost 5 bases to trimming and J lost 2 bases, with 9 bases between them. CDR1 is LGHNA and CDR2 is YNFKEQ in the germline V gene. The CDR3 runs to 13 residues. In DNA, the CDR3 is TGTGCCAGCAGCTGGACAGATAACACTGAAGCTTTCTTT. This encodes CASSWTDNTEAFF.

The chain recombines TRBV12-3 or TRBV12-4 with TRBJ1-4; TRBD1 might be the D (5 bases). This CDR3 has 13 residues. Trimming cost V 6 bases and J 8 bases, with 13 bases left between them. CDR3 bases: TGTGCCAGCAGACTAATAGGGGTAGAAAAACTGTTTTTT. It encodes CASRLIGVEKLFF.

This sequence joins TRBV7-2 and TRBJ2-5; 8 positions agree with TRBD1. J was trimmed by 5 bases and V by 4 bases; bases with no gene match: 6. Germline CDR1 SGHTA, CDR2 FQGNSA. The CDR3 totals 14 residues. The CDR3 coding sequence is TGTGCCAGCAGCTCTACAGGGGGATATGAGACCCAGTACTTC. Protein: CASSSTGGYETQYF.

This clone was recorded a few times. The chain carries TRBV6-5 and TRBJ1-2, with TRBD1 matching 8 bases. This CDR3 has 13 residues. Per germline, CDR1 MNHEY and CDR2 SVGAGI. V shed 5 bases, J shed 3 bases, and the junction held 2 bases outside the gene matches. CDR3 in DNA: TGTGCCAGCAGTCACAGGGGGTACTATGGCTACACCTTC. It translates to CASSHRGYYGYTF.

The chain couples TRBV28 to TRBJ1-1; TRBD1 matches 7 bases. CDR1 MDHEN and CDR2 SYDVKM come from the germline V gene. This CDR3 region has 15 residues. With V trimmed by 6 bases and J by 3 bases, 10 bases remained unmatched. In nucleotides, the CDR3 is TGTGCCAGCAGCGCGACCGGGCAGGGGGACACTGAAGCTTTCTTT. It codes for CASSATGQGDTEAFF.

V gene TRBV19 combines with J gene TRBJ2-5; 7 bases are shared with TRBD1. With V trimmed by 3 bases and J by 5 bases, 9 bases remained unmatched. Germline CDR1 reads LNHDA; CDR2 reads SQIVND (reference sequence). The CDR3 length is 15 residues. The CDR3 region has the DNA TGTGCCAGTAGTATTAGTGACAGGGTGGTGGAGACCCAGTACTTC. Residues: CASSISDRVVETQYF.

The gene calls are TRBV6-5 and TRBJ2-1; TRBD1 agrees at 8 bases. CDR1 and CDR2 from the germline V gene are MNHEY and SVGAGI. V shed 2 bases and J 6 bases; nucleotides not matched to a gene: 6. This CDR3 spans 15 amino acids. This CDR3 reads CASSYQPTGVNEQFF. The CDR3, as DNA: TGTGCCAGCAGTTACCAACCGACAGGGGTCAATGAGCAGTTCTTC.

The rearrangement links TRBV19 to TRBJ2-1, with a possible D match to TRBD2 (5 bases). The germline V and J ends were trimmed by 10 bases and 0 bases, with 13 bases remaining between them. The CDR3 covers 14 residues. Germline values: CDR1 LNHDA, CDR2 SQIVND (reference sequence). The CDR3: CATAERSSYNEQFF. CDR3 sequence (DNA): TGTGCCACAGCGGAGAGAAGCTCCTACAATGAGCAGTTCTTC.

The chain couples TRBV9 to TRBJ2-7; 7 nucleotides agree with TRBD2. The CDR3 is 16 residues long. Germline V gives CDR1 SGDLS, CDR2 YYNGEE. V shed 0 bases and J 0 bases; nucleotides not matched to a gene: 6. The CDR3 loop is CASSVGGGGSSYEQYF. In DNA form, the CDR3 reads TGTGCCAGCAGCGTAGGTGGCGGCGGGAGCTCCTACGAGCAGTACTTC.

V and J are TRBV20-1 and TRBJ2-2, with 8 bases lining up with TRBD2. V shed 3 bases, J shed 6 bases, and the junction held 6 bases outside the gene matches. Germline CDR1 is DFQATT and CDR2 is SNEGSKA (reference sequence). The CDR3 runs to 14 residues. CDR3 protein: CSASRAGGPGELFF. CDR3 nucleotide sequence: TGCAGTGCTAGTAGGGCGGGGGGCCCCGGGGAGCTGTTTTTT.

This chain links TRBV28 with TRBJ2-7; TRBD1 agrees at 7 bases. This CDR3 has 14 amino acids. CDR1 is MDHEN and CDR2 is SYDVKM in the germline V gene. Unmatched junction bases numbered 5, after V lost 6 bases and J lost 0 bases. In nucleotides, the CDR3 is TGTGCCAGCAGCCAGACAGGGCCCTCCTACGAGCAGTACTTC. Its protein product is CASSQTGPSYEQYF.